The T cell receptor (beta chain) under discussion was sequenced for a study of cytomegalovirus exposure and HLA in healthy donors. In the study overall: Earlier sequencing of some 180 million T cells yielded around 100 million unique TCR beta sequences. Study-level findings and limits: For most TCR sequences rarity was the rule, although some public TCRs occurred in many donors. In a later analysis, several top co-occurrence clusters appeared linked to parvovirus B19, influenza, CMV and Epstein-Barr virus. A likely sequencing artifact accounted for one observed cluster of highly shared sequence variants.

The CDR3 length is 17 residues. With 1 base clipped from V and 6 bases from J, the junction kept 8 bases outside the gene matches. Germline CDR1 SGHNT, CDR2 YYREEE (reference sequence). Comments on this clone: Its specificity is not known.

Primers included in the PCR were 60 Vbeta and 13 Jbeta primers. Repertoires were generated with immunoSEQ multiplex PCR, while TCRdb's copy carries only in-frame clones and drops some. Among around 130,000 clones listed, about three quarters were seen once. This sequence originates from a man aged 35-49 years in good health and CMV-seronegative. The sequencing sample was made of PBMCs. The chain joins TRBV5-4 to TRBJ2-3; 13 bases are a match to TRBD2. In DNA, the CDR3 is TGTGCCAGCAGCTTGAGGACTAGCGGGAGCGGGACGGATACGCAGTATTTT. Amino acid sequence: CASSLRTSGSGTDTQYF.